The sequence of this T cell receptor (beta chain) was determined in a study of T cell responses to AZD1222 COVID-19 vaccine. Overall study: Combined were second doses at about 4 or about 12 weeks.

V was clipped by 1 base and J by 5 bases; unmatched bases: 6. Germline V lookup: CDR1 SGHKS, CDR2 YYEKEE (reference sequence). The CDR3 totals 14 residues. The method was immunoSEQ multiplex PCR; TCRdb's version includes in-frame clones alone and lacks a portion of them. The sample contains 40,000 to 55,000 clones, about 78% of which appear only once. The sample was peripheral blood, taken on day 0 of AZD1222 vaccination. The chain couples TRBV5-5 to TRBJ2-7; 7 nucleotides match TRBD1. The source of this sequence is an adult in good health. The CDR3 DNA is TGTGCCAGCAGCTTGAGGCAGGGGGTCAACGAGCAGTACTTC. Protein sequence: CASSLRQGVNEQYF.